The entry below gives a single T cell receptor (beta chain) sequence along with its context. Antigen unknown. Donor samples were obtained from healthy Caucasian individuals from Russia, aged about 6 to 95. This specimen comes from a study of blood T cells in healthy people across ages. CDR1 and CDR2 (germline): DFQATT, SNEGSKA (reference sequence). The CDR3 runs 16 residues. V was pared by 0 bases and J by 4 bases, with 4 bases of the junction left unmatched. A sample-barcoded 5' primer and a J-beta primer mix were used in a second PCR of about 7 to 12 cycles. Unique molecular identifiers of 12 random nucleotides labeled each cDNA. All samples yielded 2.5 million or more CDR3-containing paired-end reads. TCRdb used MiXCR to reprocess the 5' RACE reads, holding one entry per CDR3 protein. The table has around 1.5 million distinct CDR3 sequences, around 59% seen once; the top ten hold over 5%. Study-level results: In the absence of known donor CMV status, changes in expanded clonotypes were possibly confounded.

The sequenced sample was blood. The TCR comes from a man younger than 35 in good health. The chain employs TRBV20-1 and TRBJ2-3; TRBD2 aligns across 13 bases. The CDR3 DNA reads TGCAGTGCTAGAGATAGGACTAGCGGGGGAGCAGATACGCAGTATTTT. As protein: CSARDRTSGGADTQYF.